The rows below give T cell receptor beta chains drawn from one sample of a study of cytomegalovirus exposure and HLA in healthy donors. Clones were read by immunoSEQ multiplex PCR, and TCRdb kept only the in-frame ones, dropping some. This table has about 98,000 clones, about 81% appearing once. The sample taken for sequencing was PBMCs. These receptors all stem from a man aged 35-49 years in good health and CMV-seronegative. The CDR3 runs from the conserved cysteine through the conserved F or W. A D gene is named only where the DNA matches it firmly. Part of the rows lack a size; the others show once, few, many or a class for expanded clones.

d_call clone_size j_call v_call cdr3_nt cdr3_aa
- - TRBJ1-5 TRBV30 TGTGCCTGGAGTGCGGGGAATCAGCCCCAGCATTTT CAWSAGNQPQHF
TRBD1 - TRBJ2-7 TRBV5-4 TGTGCCAGCAGCTACCGGGACAGGGACTCCTACGAGCAGTACTTC CASSYRDRDSYEQYF
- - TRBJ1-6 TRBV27 TGTGCCAGCACCCAGGGTAAGGGGAATTCACCCCTCCACTTT CASTQGKGNSPLHF
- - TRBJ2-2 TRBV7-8 TGTGCCAGCAGCCAACGTCAAACCCGGACAGCGAACACCGGGGAGCTGTTTTTT CASSQRQTRTANTGELFF
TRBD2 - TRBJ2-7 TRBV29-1 TGCAGCGTTGGACTAGCCCAGAAAAGCTACGAGCAGTACTTC CSVGLAQKSYEQYF
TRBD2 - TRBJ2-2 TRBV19 TGTGCCAGTACCCCTAGCGGGGGGGCCCCCGGGGAGCTGTTTTTT CASTPSGGAPGELFF
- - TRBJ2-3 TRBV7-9 TGTGCCAGCAGCTTGTTGGAGGTACGCACAGATACGCAGTATTTT CASSLLEVRTDTQYF
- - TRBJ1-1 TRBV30 TGTGCCTGTACAGGGTTTTTGGCTTTCTTT CACTGFLAFF
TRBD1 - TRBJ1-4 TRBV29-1 TGCAGCGTCCGCGACAGGGCCGGAGCGGATGAAAAACTGTTTTTT CSVRDRAGADEKLFF
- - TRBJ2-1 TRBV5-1 TGCGCCAGCAGCCCCCCCCCGCCAGGGAACAACAATGAGCAGTTCTTC CASSPPPPGNNNEQFF
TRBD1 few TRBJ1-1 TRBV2 TGTGCCAGCAGTCGACAGGGGTGGAACACTGAAGCTTTCTTT CASSRQGWNTEAFF
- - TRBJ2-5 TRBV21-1 TGTGCCAGCAGCAAATTTGGAGGGCGGGTAGAGACCCAGTACTTC CASSKFGGRVETQYF
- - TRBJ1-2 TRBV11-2 TGTGCCAGCAGCTTATCCCGCTGGGCTTATGGCTACACCTTC CASSLSRWAYGYTF
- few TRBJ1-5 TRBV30 TGTGCCTGGAGTGTAGATCCCTTCGAGGGCCGGCAGCCCCAGCATTTT CAWSVDPFEGRQPQHF
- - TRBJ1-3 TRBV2 TGTGCCAGCAGTGAACAAGGAGGGGTCGGAAACACCATATATTTT CASSEQGGVGNTIYF
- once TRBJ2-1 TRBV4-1 TGCGCCAGCAGCCATATTACATACAATGAGCAGTTCTTC CASSHITYNEQFF
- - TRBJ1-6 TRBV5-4 TGTGCCAGCAGCTTGGTTAATAATTCACCCCTCCACTTT CASSLVNNSPLHF
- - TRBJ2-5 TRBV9 TGTGCCAGCAGCGTAGGGGGCGCCGTGGAGACCCAGTACTTC CASSVGGAVETQYF
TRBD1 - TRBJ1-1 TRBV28 TGTGCCAGCAGTCTGGGATCTACTTTAAGGGGGCCTGAAGCTTTCTTT CASSLGSTLRGPEAFF
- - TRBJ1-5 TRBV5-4 TGTGCCAGCAGCTTTGGCCGGGATCAGCCCCAGCATTTT CASSFGRDQPQHF
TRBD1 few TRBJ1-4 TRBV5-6 TGTGCCAGCAGGGGACAGCTTAATGAAAAACTGTTTTTT CASRGQLNEKLFF
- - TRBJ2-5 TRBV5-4 TGTGCCAGCAGCTTACGTCCAGGAAACCAAGAGACCCAGTACTTC CASSLRPGNQETQYF
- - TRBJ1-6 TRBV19 TGTGCCACCTCCCGCGGCTTTTCACCCCTCCACTTT CATSRGFSPLHF
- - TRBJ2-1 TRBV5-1 TGCGCCAGCGTGGGTTCGGGAGAAAAGTACAATGAGCAGTTCTTC CASVGSGEKYNEQFF
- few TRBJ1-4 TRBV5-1 TGCGCCAGCAGCCATGCCCCGGGAGCGATTGGGGAAAAACTGTTTTTT CASSHAPGAIGEKLFF
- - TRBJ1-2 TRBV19 TGTGCCAGTAGTATCGGGAAAGGACAGCGCCCTTATGGCTACACCTTC CASSIGKGQRPYGYTF
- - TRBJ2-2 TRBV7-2 TGTGCCAGCAGCTTACGAGGTTGGAACACCGGGGAGCTGTTTTTT CASSLRGWNTGELFF
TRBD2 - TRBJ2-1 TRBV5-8 TGTGCCAGCGGCCGGGGGGGACGATTGTATGAGCAGTTCTTC CASGRGGRLYEQFF